The present TCR beta chain was sequenced within a study of shared clonotypes between healthy human individuals. General observations from the study: Some clonotypes were shared by all four sorted-subset donors, while others were not shared. The non-shared ones had lower generation probabilities than the shared ones. Sharing across four donors was highest in naive CD4 (roughly 5%) and lowest in memory CD8 (about 0.4%).

On this clone: The antigen remains unidentified.

The assay ran at deep level. Sequenced by immunoSEQ multiplex PCR; TCRdb stores in-frame clones only, minus some. The table lists about a million clones, 65% to 80% of them singletons. The CDR3 spans 15 residues. Germline V gene data show CDR1 as MNHEY and CDR2 as SMNVEV (reference sequence). The V gene lost 4 bases and the J gene lost 2 bases, with 15 bases spanning the gap. Sample: memory CD4+ T cells sorted from blood. The subset was: CD45RA-negative fraction. This receptor was identified in a man younger than 35 in good health. The chain joins TRBV27 to TRBJ2-7; weak D call: TRBD1 (6 bases). DNA for the CDR3: TGTGCCAGCAGTTATAAGTCGACAGGAGCCTACGAGCAGTACTTC. As protein: CASSYKSTGAYEQYF.